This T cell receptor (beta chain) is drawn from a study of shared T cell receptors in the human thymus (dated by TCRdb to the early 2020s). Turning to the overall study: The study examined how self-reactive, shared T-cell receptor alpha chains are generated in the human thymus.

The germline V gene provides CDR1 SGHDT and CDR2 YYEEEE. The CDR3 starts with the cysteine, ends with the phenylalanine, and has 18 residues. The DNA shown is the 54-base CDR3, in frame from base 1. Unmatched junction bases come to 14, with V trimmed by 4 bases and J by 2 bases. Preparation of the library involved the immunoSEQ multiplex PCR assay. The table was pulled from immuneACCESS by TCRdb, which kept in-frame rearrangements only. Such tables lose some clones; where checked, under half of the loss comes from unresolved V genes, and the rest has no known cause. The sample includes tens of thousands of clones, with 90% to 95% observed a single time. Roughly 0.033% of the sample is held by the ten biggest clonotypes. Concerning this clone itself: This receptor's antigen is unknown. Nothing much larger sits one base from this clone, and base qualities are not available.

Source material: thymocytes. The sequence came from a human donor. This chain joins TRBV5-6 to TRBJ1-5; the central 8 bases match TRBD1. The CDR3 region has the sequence CASSEPRDRQEGNQPQHF. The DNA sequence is TGTGCCAGCAGCGAGCCCCGGGACAGGCAAGAGGGCAATCAGCCCCAGCATTTT.